This passage covers 24 T cell receptor beta chains from one sample sequenced in a study of cytomegalovirus exposure and HLA in healthy donors (dated by TCRdb to between 2016 and 2019). Libraries were made using the immunoSEQ multiplex PCR assay. The multiplex PCR relied on a mix of 60 forward primers for TCR Vbeta segments and 13 reverse primers for TCR Jbeta segments. The table was pulled from immuneACCESS by TCRdb, which kept in-frame rearrangements only. Such tables lose some clones; where checked, under half of the loss comes from unresolved V genes, and the rest has no known cause. The sample table lists 130,000 or so clones, 65% to 85% of them with a count of one. The top ten constitute 1.5% of the sample. The material sequenced was PBMCs. Receptors originate from a woman between 18 and 29 years old in good health and CMV-seronegative.

The chain combines TRBV5-1 with TRBJ1-1; TRBD1 might be the D (5 bases). This CDR3 has 16 amino acids. CDR1 and CDR2 from the germline V gene are SGHRS and YFSETQ. V lost 4 bases, J lost 1 base, and 17 bases lay in between. CDR3 nucleotides: TGCGCCAGCAGCCCCGTTGAAGGCGGGGGGAACACTGAAGCTTTCTTT. This encodes CASSPVEGGGNTEAFF.

This clone was seen only a few times. V and J are TRBV7-2 and TRBJ2-7; D perhaps matches TRBD2 (5 bases). V was shortened by 5 bases and J by 6 bases, with 11 bases between the two germline ends. Looked up from germline, CDR1 is SGHTA and CDR2 is FQGNSA. The CDR3 consists of 12 residues. This CDR3 is CASSRDRGEQYF. CDR3 in DNA: TGTGCCAGCAGCAGAGATCGGGGCGAGCAGTACTTC.

The chain recombines TRBV7-9 with TRBJ2-3; tentative D call: TRBD1 (5 bases). Germline-derived CDR1 and CDR2 are SEHNR and FQNEAQ (reference sequence). The CDR3 totals 16 residues. V shed 1 base and J shed 2 bases, with 13 bases lying between them. CDR3 DNA: TGTGCCAGCAGCTTAGACGGGCAGGGATACACAGATACGCAGTATTTT. Its translation: CASSLDGQGYTDTQYF.

The chain combines TRBV7-9 with TRBJ1-3; the D gene is possibly TRBD1 (5 bases). The CDR3 contains 13 residues. Trimming stripped 4 bases from V and 10 bases from J, with 14 bases between. CDR1 is SEHNR, CDR2 FQNEAQ, per germline (reference sequence). Here the CDR3 reads CASSSGVEGTIYF. The CDR3 nucleotides are TGTGCCAGCAGCTCGGGGGTGGAGGGAACCATATATTTT.

This chain joins TRBV12-5 and TRBJ2-2; TRBD1 might be the D (5 bases). With 3 bases removed from V and 16 bases from J, the gap between germline ends came to 12 bases. Germline CDR1 LGHNT, CDR2 FRNRAP. The CDR3 extends over 11 amino acids. CDR3 nucleotides: TGTGCTAGTGGTTTCATACAGGAGAAGTTTTTT. Translating gives CASGFIQEKFF.

This chain uses TRBV19 with TRBJ2-3; TRBD2 matches at 8 bases. The CDR3 is 16 residues long. The J segment lost 4 bases and the V segment lost 8 bases, leaving 14 bases of the junction unmatched. The germline CDR1 and CDR2 sequences are LNHDA and SQIVND (reference sequence). In DNA form, the CDR3 reads TGTGCCAGTGTTGATGGCAGCGGGAGACTTCCAGATACGCAGTATTTT. Its translation: CASVDGSGRLPDTQYF.

The V gene is TRBV9, the J gene TRBJ2-2, with D perhaps matching TRBD1 (5 bases). Germline CDR1 SGDLS, CDR2 YYNGEE. Trimming shortened V by 6 bases and J by 1 base, and 10 bases separated the two germline ends. This CDR3 is built from 14 residues. This CDR3 reads CASTLQGNTGELFF. CDR3 nucleotide sequence: TGTGCCAGCACCCTTCAGGGGAACACCGGGGAGCTGTTTTTT.

The gene calls are TRBV27 and TRBJ2-1; 7 bases agree with TRBD2. V dropped 6 bases and J dropped 2; count of bases not matched to a gene: 4. The CDR3 totals 14 residues. CDR1 MNHEY and CDR2 SMNVEV come from the germline V gene (reference sequence). CDR3 region: CASRGRGPYNEQFF. CDR3 sequence (DNA): TGTGCCAGCAGGGGGAGGGGTCCCTACAATGAGCAGTTCTTC.

The V and J genes are TRBV5-1 and TRBJ2-6; 10 bases match TRBD2. Unmatched junction bases numbered 4, after V lost 2 bases and J lost 2 bases. This CDR3 contains 17 residues. The germline CDR1 and CDR2 sequences are SGHRS and YFSETQ. The CDR3 DNA is TGCGCCAGCAGCTTTCTAGCGGGAGACCCTGGGGCCAACGTCCTGACTTTC. It yields the protein CASSFLAGDPGANVLTF.

This clone has a single count. The CDR3 protein is CASSWGHEQFF. CDR3 DNA: TGTGCCAGCAGCTGGGGGCATGAGCAGTTCTTC. The rearrangement joins TRBV7-8 to TRBJ2-1; a weak D match, TRBD1 (6 bases). The CDR3 runs to 11 residues. The V gene lost 4 bases and the J gene lost 8 bases, with 6 bases spanning the gap. Looked up from germline, CDR1 is SGHVS and CDR2 is FQNEAQ. Full variable domain (missing parts from reference TRBV7-8 and TRBJ2-1): GAGVSQSPRYKVAKRGQDVALRCDPISGHVSLFWYQQALGQGPEFLTYFQNEAQLDKSGLPSDRFFAERPEGSVSTLKIQRTQQEDSAVYLCASSWGHEQFFGPGTRLTVL.

CDR3 amino acids: CASTNQGYEKLFF. The CDR3 region has the DNA TGTGCCAGCACGAACCAGGGTTATGAAAAACTGTTTTTT. The V call is TRBV27, the J call TRBJ1-4, with TRBD1 as a possible D gene (5 bases). Trimming shortened V by 7 bases and J by 6 bases, and 12 bases separated the two germline ends. Looked up from germline, CDR1 is MNHEY and CDR2 is SMNVEV (reference sequence). CDR3 length: 13 residues. Based on the CDR3 plus reference TRBV27 and TRBJ1-4, the full variable domain is EAQVTQNPRYLITVTGKKLTVTCSQNMNHEYMSWYRQDPGLGLRQIYYSMNVEVTDKGDVPEGYKVSRKEKRNFPLILESPSPNQTSLYFCASTNQGYEKLFFGSGTQLSVL.

The chain couples TRBV6-6 to TRBJ1-1; no reliable D call. CDR1 is MNHNY and CDR2 is SVGAGI in the germline V gene (reference sequence). This CDR3 has 12 amino acids. Trimming cost V 7 bases and J 4 bases, with 10 bases left between them. The CDR3 DNA follows: TGTGCCAGCACCCCGGGAGGCACTGAAGCTTTCTTT. This sequence encodes CASTPGGTEAFF.

The chain has TRBV6-1 and TRBJ1-2; D gene unclear. V dropped 2 bases and J dropped 4 bases, with 11 bases sitting between them. Germline CDR1 MNHNS, CDR2 SASEGT. The CDR3 has 14 amino acids. CDR3 DNA sequence: TGTGCCAGCAGTGAAAGGCTAGAAAGCTATGGCTACACCTTC. It encodes CASSERLESYGYTF.

The chain is built from TRBV25-1 and TRBJ1-1, with no clear D. The CDR3 covers 15 residues. The V end was cut by 1 base, the J end by 0 bases, with 9 bases between. Germline V gene data show CDR1 as MGHDK and CDR2 as SYGVNS. The CDR3 loop reads CASSESAGMNTEAFF. The CDR3 DNA follows: TGTGCCAGCAGTGAATCCGCGGGGATGAACACTGAAGCTTTCTTT.

This clone was seen just once. The V gene is TRBV11-3, the J gene TRBJ2-7; 13 bases are a match to TRBD2. Germline V gives CDR1 SGHNT, CDR2 YENEEA. The CDR3 runs 17 residues. After removal of 5 bases from V and 0 bases from J, the junction contained 7 bases not matched to a gene. The CDR3 loop is CASSPGTSGASSYEQYF. CDR3 in DNA: TGTGCCAGCAGCCCGGGGACTAGCGGGGCTAGCTCCTACGAGCAGTACTTC.

The chain joins TRBV27 to TRBJ2-7, with D possibly being TRBD2 (5 bases). With 9 bases removed from V and 0 bases from J, the gap between germline ends came to 18 bases. Germline CDR1 MNHEY, CDR2 SMNVEV (reference sequence). The CDR3 runs 15 residues. CDR3 coding DNA: TGTGCCAGTAGCGAAGATTACACGAGCTCCTACGAGCAGTACTTC. Encoded protein: CASSEDYTSSYEQYF.

This chain uses TRBV10-1 with TRBJ2-7; 9 nucleotides match TRBD2. Germline assignment: CDR1 WNHNN and CDR2 SYGVQD (reference sequence). This CDR3 comprises 13 residues. V was pared by 8 bases and J by 6 bases, with 8 bases of the junction left unmatched. The CDR3 region is CASRSGSGGEQYF. CDR3 nucleotides: TGCGCCAGCCGTAGCGGGAGCGGTGGCGAGCAGTACTTC.

The V and J genes are TRBV6-5 and TRBJ2-1; possibly TRBD2 for D (6 bases). The germline V gene encodes CDR1 MNHEY and CDR2 SVGAGI. The CDR3 is made up of 14 amino acids. Trimming shortened V by 8 bases and J by 4 bases, and 15 bases separated the two germline ends. The CDR3: CASRGASDYNEQFF. The CDR3 nucleotides read TGTGCCAGCCGAGGTGCTAGCGATTACAATGAGCAGTTCTTC.

V is TRBV5-1 and J is TRBJ1-3, with TRBD1 as a possible D gene (5 bases). CDR1 is SGHRS and CDR2 is YFSETQ in the germline V gene. The CDR3 has 15 residues. V was cut by 4 bases and J by 2 bases, with 13 bases left in between. CDR3 nucleotide sequence: TGCGCCAGCAGCCCGGAGGGGTACCCTGGAAACACCATATATTTT. This gives the protein CASSPEGYPGNTIYF.

This rearrangement joins TRBV9 to TRBJ2-2; D not certain. Trimming stripped 4 bases from V and 5 bases from J, with 9 bases between. This CDR3 spans 13 amino acids. The germline V gene encodes CDR1 SGDLS and CDR2 YYNGEE. The CDR3 here is CASSRVGTGELFF. Written as DNA, the CDR3 is TGTGCCAGCAGCCGCGTCGGTACCGGGGAGCTGTTTTTT.

The genes are TRBV7-6 and TRBJ2-1; 14 nucleotides agree with TRBD2. The CDR3 has 16 amino acids. Unmatched junction bases numbered 5, after V lost 0 bases and J lost 10 bases. Per germline, CDR1 SGHVS and CDR2 FNYEAQ. In nucleotides, the CDR3 is TGTGCCAGCAGCTTAGCAAGGGGACTAGCGGGGGAGGAGCAGTTCTTC. This sequence encodes CASSLARGLAGEEQFF. The full variable domain, completed using reference TRBV7-6 and TRBJ2-1, is GAGVSQSPRYKVTKRGQDVALRCDPISGHVSLYWYRQALGQGPEFLTYFNYEAQQDKSGLPNDRFSAERPEGSISTLTIQRTEQRDSAMYRCASSLARGLAGEEQFFGPGTRLTVL.

This clone was picked up a small number of times. The rearrangement uses TRBV7-9 and TRBJ2-1, with 13 bases identical to TRBD2. CDR1 SEHNR and CDR2 FQNEAQ come from the germline V gene (reference sequence). The CDR3 length is 17 residues. The junction had 7 bases not matched to a gene; V was cut back by 4 bases and J by 4 bases. The CDR3: CASSSRGLAGAYNEQFF. For the CDR3, the DNA is TGTGCCAGCAGCTCCCGAGGACTAGCGGGAGCGTACAATGAGCAGTTCTTC.

V is TRBV5-4 and J is TRBJ2-3; D is undetermined. Between the trimmed V and J ends, which lost 4 bases and 6 bases, there was a span of 6 bases. From germline, CDR1 is SGHNT and CDR2 YYREEE (reference sequence). This CDR3 region has 11 residues. CDR3 in amino acids: CASSLRDTQYF. CDR3 bases: TGTGCCAGCAGCCTGCGCGATACGCAGTATTTT.

This chain connects TRBV27 to TRBJ1-5; D is perhaps TRBD1 (6 bases). Trimming shortened V by 6 bases and J by 4 bases, and 10 bases separated the two germline ends. Looked up from germline, CDR1 is MNHEY and CDR2 is SMNVEV (reference sequence). The CDR3 is 13 residues long. CDR3 DNA: TGTGCCAGCAGGGGGGCCCCTAATCAGCCCCAGCATTTT. Protein product: CASRGAPNQPQHF.